This TCR beta chain is drawn from a study of spatial heterogeneity in lung cancer (dated 2019 in TCRdb). In the study overall: The donors were more than 65 patients from the lung TRACERx cohort who had early-stage, untreated non-small cell lung cancer. At surgery, both alpha and beta chains were TCR-sequenced in about 200 tumor regions, over 61 matched nontumor lung samples and over 50 PBMC samples. Follow-up PBMC samples were sequenced whenever available, and the median time to follow-up was roughly two years after resection. More beta-chain than alpha-chain transcripts were consistently detected, likely reflecting higher beta-chain transcript abundance. TCR alpha and beta repertoires were quantitatively compared across multiple tumor regions, matched nontumor lung and blood in non-small cell lung cancer. Nonsynonymous mutation counts, determined by whole-exome sequencing of tumor tissue, were related to TCR repertoire features. In the raw uncorrected reads, each unique combination of TCR and UMI appeared more than ten times on average. Here is what the overall study found, with its caveats: Ubiquitous expanded tumor TCRs were detected in blood more often at tumor resection than at routine follow-up. Comparisons of baseline and follow-up blood repertoires included only 15 or so patients. Confirming at a functional level the hypothesis that regional TCRs recognize regional mutations was considered to require additional single-cell paired TCR alpha and beta sequencing.

Reading the label with the study, this specimen's time point is: blood at routine non-recurrence follow-up after resection. Whole RNA extracted from tumor and nontumor lung tissue, or from cryopreserved PBMC samples, was used for TCR sequencing without cell sorting. Only patients with enough RNA available from two or more tumor regions were chosen for TCR sequencing. The method behind the library was 5' RACE. The sequencing machine was a NextSeq 500. To allow correction of PCR and sequencing errors, the TCR library protocol tagged every TCR cDNA molecule with a unique molecular identifier. Under the source paper's analysis protocol: Decombinator tools were used for TCR identification, UMI-based error correction and CDR3 extraction. Expanded TCRs were defined as those above a frequency of 2 per 1,000, corresponding to the top 1% of the tumor frequency distribution. Renyi diversity was calculated using the R vegan package after each repertoire was subsampled 100 times to 5,000 TCRs. To build CDR3 similarity networks, amino acid triplet string-kernel similarity was used, and CDR3s were connected when their pairwise similarity was above 0.82. The public reads were reanalyzed by TCRdb: fastp trimming at Q25, MiXCR alignment, in-frame beta chains only. Each entry merges the rows of one CDR3 protein and shows their most common DNA and genes. The V and J calls come from TCRdb's annotation, not from the publication. This sample comprises over 85,000 distinct CDR3 sequences, roughly 19% of them detected only once. The ten largest clones capture less than 25% of the sample.

This clonotype was counted only a few times. Its antigen specificity is not known. No quality values exist for individual bases; no much larger clone is one base distant. The sample in question was PBMCs, obtained at follow-up. The source of this sequence is a male donor with early-stage non-small cell lung cancer.

The DNA is TGCAGTGCTAGAGATCTTAGGCTAGCGGGATTCCCCAGACGGGCCTACGAGCAGTACTTC. Its protein is CSARDLRLAGFPRRAYEQYF. The chain employs TRBV20-1 and TRBJ2-7, and 9 junction bases match TRBD2. From the germline V gene (reference sequence), CDR1 is DFQATT and CDR2 is SNEGSKA. The CDR3 holds 20 amino acids from the cysteine to the phenylalanine. Just the 60-base CDR3 DNA is kept, in frame starting at base 1. The V end gives up 0 bases and the J end 2 bases, leaving 20 bases in the junction not matched to a gene.